These 29 T cell receptor beta chains were all obtained from the same sample, sequenced in a study of T-cell memory formation after mild COVID-19. MiXCR, run by TCRdb on the 5' RACE reads, gives a single entry per CDR3 protein. The table includes fewer than 250,000 distinct CDR3 sequences, 8% to 11% detected once. Sample: PBMCs or a T cell subset sorted from them (not recorded which). The receptors derive from a man between 18 and 35 years old who had mild COVID-19 (a few samples of this study predate the infection). Cell type and time point are not known.

V usage is TRBV5-8 and J usage is TRBJ2-1, with no clear D. The CDR3 consists of 15 residues. Looked up from germline, CDR1 is SGHTS and CDR2 is YDEGEE. Trimming shortened V by 3 bases and J by 10 bases, and 20 bases separated the two germline ends. The DNA for the CDR3 is TGTGCCAGCAGCTACCGGCATAATGGGTACGTGGAGCAGTTCTTC. Translating it yields CASSYRHNGYVEQFF. The full variable domain, with the rest looked up from reference TRBV5-8 and TRBJ2-1, is EAGVTQSPTHLIKTRGQQATLRCSPISGHTSVYWYQQALGLGLQFLLWYDEGEERNRGNFPPRFSGRQFPNYSSELNVNALELEDSALYLCASSYRHNGYVEQFFGPGTRLTVL.

This clonotype was observed a handful of times. The CDR3 here is CSASRGSYEQYV. The CDR3 DNA reads TGCAGTGCTAGCAGGGGGTCCTACGAGCAGTACGTC. This chain connects TRBV20-1 to TRBJ2-7; 7 nucleotides agree with TRBD1. The CDR3 extends over 12 amino acids. CDR1 and CDR2 from the germline V gene are DFQATT and SNEGSKA (reference sequence). V shed 3 bases and J 1 base; nucleotides not matched to a gene: 0.

This CDR3 is CASSGQGTSNQPQHF. For the CDR3, the DNA is TGTGCCAGCAGCGGACAGGGGACGAGCAATCAGCCCCAGCATTTT. The chain is built from TRBV7-3 and TRBJ1-5; 9 nucleotides match TRBD1. The J segment lost 1 base and the V segment lost 5 bases, leaving 3 bases of the junction unmatched. Germline V gene lookup returns CDR1 SGHTA and CDR2 FQGTGA. The CDR3 runs to 15 residues.

In its sample, this clonotype was seen a few times. This sequence joins TRBV12-5 and TRBJ2-7; 7 nucleotides match TRBD1. The germline gives CDR1 LGHNT, CDR2 FRNRAP. J gave up 2 bases and V 6 bases, and 10 bases lay outside the gene matches. The CDR3 totals 15 residues. CDR3 amino acids: CASGPRDSGAYEQYF. The CDR3 nucleotides read TGTGCTAGTGGACCTCGGGACAGCGGTGCCTACGAGCAGTACTTC.

The V and J genes are TRBV4-2 and TRBJ1-1; 9 bases map to TRBD1. Per germline, CDR1 LGHNA and CDR2 YNFKEQ. This CDR3 spans 15 amino acids. V trimming: 3 bases; J trimming: 3 bases; junction bases outside the gene matches: 5. This CDR3 reads CASSHGTGPYTEAFF. Here the CDR3 DNA reads TGTGCCAGCAGCCATGGGACAGGGCCGTACACTGAAGCTTTCTTT.

This chain uses TRBV5-1 with TRBJ1-1, with unresolved D. Trimming removed 4 bases from V and 1 base from J, with 11 bases in between. Germline V gives CDR1 SGHRS, CDR2 YFSETQ. The CDR3 has 14 residues. CDR3 protein: CASSAGDGNTEAFF. DNA of the CDR3: TGCGCCAGCAGCGCCGGCGACGGGAACACTGAAGCTTTCTTT.

This clonotype showed up just once. This sequence joins TRBV5-1 and TRBJ1-6; unclear D gene. V lost 2 bases to trimming and J lost 8 bases, with 11 bases between them. Germline lookup yields CDR1 SGHRS and CDR2 YFSETQ. The CDR3 is 14 residues long. CDR3 nucleotides: TGCGCCAGCAGCTTAGGCCGATTAGATTCACCCCTCCACTTT. Its protein product is CASSLGRLDSPLHF. The full variable domain, its missing parts supplied by reference TRBV5-1 and TRBJ1-6, is KAGVTQTPRYLIKTRGQQVTLSCSPISGHRSVSWYQQTPGQGLQFLFEYFSETQRNKGNFPGRFSGRQFSNSRSEMNVSTLELGDSALYLCASSLGRLDSPLHFGNGTRLTVT.

CDR3 coding DNA: TGTGCCAGCAGCCCACCCGGGGGATCCCCAGATACGCAGTATTTT. Residues: CASSPPGGSPDTQYF. The chain carries TRBV7-6 and TRBJ2-3, with D perhaps matching TRBD2 (6 bases). There are 15 residues in the CDR3. V was pared by 5 bases and J by 4 bases, with 16 bases between. Germline V gene lookup returns CDR1 SGHVS and CDR2 FNYEAQ.

The chain has TRBV20-1 and TRBJ1-5, with D possibly TRBD1 on 6 matching bases. The CDR3 has 12 amino acids. Trimming took 6 bases from V and 6 from J, leaving 12 bases between them. CDR1 is DFQATT and CDR2 is SNEGSKA in the germline V gene (reference sequence). The DNA of the CDR3 is TGCAGTGCCGTAGAAGGGGGTCAGCCCCAGCATTTT. Protein product: CSAVEGGQPQHF.

Only a few counts were recorded for this clonotype. V is TRBV4-3 and J is TRBJ2-3, with 11 bases that match TRBD2. The length of the CDR3 is 18 residues. CDR1 and CDR2 from the germline V gene are LGHNA and YSLEER. V shed 5 bases and J 8 bases; nucleotides not matched to a gene: 18. The CDR3 spells CASSYTSGGRNFLSTQYF. The DNA for the CDR3 is TGCGCCAGCAGCTATACTAGCGGGGGCCGAAACTTTCTCAGTACGCAGTATTTT.

This clonotype was observed many times. This chain joins TRBV10-2 and TRBJ2-3; 8 nucleotides agree with TRBD2. V lost 9 bases and J lost 2; bases outside the gene matches: 7. This CDR3 has 14 residues. Germline values: CDR1 WSHSY, CDR2 SAAADI. The CDR3 coding sequence is TGCGCCAGTAAAGAGCGGGGGAACACAGATACGCAGTATTTT. Encoded protein: CASKERGNTDTQYF.

This clonotype was counted between two and nine times. The genes are TRBV7-9 and TRBJ2-1; perhaps D is TRBD1 or TRBD2 (5 bases each). Trimming removed 5 bases at V and 0 bases at J, with 17 bases between. Germline-derived CDR1 and CDR2 are SEHNR and FQNEAQ (reference sequence). The CDR3 loop spans 17 amino acids. CDR3 sequence (DNA): TGTGCCAGCAGCCCCCTGGGGGTTACCAGCTCCTACAATGAGCAGTTCTTC. Translated: CASSPLGVTSSYNEQFF.

This chain links TRBV7-3 with TRBJ2-5; 7 bases line up with TRBD2. Germline values: CDR1 SGHTA, CDR2 FQGTGA. The trim removed 3 bases at V and 2 bases at J, leaving 6 bases unmatched. The CDR3 extends over 15 amino acids. CDR3: CASSLGGVEQETQYF. The CDR3 DNA reads TGTGCCAGCAGCTTGGGAGGGGTTGAGCAAGAGACCCAGTACTTC.

This clonotype was observed a handful of times. The V and J genes are TRBV28 and TRBJ1-4; D is unclear. V was trimmed by 5 bases and J by 0 bases, leaving 10 bases between them. The CDR3 has 15 residues. CDR1 is MDHEN, CDR2 SYDVKM, per germline. Here the CDR3 reads CASSPPPATNEKLFF. The CDR3 DNA is TGTGCCAGCAGTCCGCCACCGGCAACTAATGAAAAACTGTTTTTT.

The rearrangement links TRBV7-9 to TRBJ2-7; 7 nucleotides agree with TRBD1. Per the germline V gene, CDR1 is SEHNR and CDR2 is FQNEAQ (reference sequence). This CDR3 has 15 amino acids. V gave up 3 bases and J gave up 3 bases; unmatched junction bases: 8. The DNA for the CDR3 is TGTGCCAGCAGCTTTCTCCGGGACAGCATCTACGAGCAGTACGTC. Protein sequence: CASSFLRDSIYEQYV.

In this sample, this clonotype turned up a few times. V and J are TRBV12-3 or TRBV12-4 and TRBJ1-2; D unresolved. There are 15 residues in the CDR3. V was shortened by 1 base and J by 0 bases, with 9 bases between the two germline ends. This chain's CDR3 is CASSLDLIANYGYTF. The CDR3 DNA follows: TGTGCCAGCAGTTTAGACCTCATAGCTAACTATGGCTACACCTTC.

Here the CDR3 DNA reads TGTGCCAGCTCTTCCAGGGGGGTCTTGAATGAGCAGTTCTTC. Its translation: CASSSRGVLNEQFF. V and J are TRBV14 and TRBJ2-1; a possible D gene is TRBD1 (7 bases). Germline-derived CDR1 and CDR2 are SGHDN and FVKESK. This CDR3 comprises 14 residues. V shed 8 bases and J shed 7 bases, with 18 bases lying between them.

The chain is built from TRBV4-1 and TRBJ2-7; D perhaps matches TRBD2 (6 bases). V was trimmed by 1 base and J by 0 bases, leaving 10 bases between them. CDR1 and CDR2 from the germline V gene are MGHRA and YSYEKL. The CDR3 has 15 residues. The CDR3 here is CASSQGLVVSYEQYF. CDR3 DNA sequence: TGCGCCAGCAGCCAAGGACTAGTGGTCTCCTACGAGCAGTACTTC.

This clonotype was found a few times. The chain carries TRBV6-5 and TRBJ2-1, with D possibly matching TRBD2 (6 bases). From germline, CDR1 is MNHEY and CDR2 SVGAGI. The germline V and J ends were trimmed by 4 bases and 0 bases, with 13 bases remaining between them. The CDR3 consists of 16 residues. The CDR3 protein is CASSSDYLASYNEQFF. CDR3 DNA: TGTGCCAGCAGTTCGGACTACCTCGCCTCCTACAATGAGCAGTTCTTC.

A word on this clonotype: Germline and junction disagree at one end, which may indicate a read error. The chain employs TRBV3-1 and TRBJ1-1; the D is unclear. The germline V gene has CDR1 LGHDT and CDR2 YNNKEL (reference sequence). This CDR3 region has 13 residues. The CDR3: CASSQTQETGAFF. The DNA of the CDR3 is TGTGCCAGCAGCCAAACCCAGGAGACTGGAGCTTTCTTT.

This clonotype was counted only a few times. This chain links TRBV7-2 with TRBJ1-6, with D maybe TRBD1 (5 bases). CDR1 is SGHTA and CDR2 is FQGNSA in the germline V gene. With 2 bases removed from V and 9 bases from J, the gap between germline ends came to 11 bases. The CDR3 loop spans 14 amino acids. The CDR3 DNA reads TGTGCCAGCAGCTTATCTGCGGGGGGTTCACCCCTCCACTTT. This sequence encodes CASSLSAGGSPLHF.

The chain carries TRBV7-9 and TRBJ1-1; D gene unclear. V was cut by 5 bases and J by 4 bases, with 14 bases left in between. Germline loops: CDR1 SEHNR, CDR2 FQNEAQ (reference sequence). The CDR3 covers 14 residues. The CDR3 here is CASSLTESGTEAFF. CDR3 bases: TGTGCCAGCAGCCTTACAGAGTCGGGCACTGAAGCTTTCTTT.

The chain has TRBV6-5 and TRBJ2-3; D is uncertain. V lost 8 bases and J 3 bases, leaving 12 bases between the germline ends. The CDR3 has 13 residues. Germline V gene data show CDR1 as MNHEY and CDR2 as SVGAGI. The CDR3 region has the DNA TGTGCCAGCGGGTCCTTCGGTACAGATACGCAGTATTTT. Translated, it gives CASGSFGTDTQYF.

This clonotype was observed at least ten times. The rearrangement links TRBV12-3 or TRBV12-4 to TRBJ2-2, with D tentatively TRBD2 (5 bases). This CDR3 region has 13 residues. Trimming took off 3 bases at V and 5 bases at J, with 7 bases between the two ends. CDR3 sequence reads: CASSFPGTGELFF. DNA for the CDR3: TGTGCCAGCAGTTTTCCGGGGACCGGGGAGCTGTTTTTT.

This clonotype came up a few times. The CDR3, as DNA: TGTGCCAGCAGCCCTATCCTGAGCGGGACTCACGCGAACACCGGGGAGCTGTTTTTT. It is translated as CASSPILSGTHANTGELFF. The chain combines TRBV4-2 with TRBJ2-2; 7 bases are a match to TRBD2. Germline trimming cut 4 bases from V and 0 bases from J; bases unmatched to any gene: 14. The CDR3 covers 19 residues. Germline V CDR1 and CDR2: LGHNA, YNFKEQ.

V gene TRBV7-9 combines with J gene TRBJ2-2, with D possibly matching TRBD2 (5 bases). The germline V and J ends were trimmed by 1 base and 5 bases, with 14 bases remaining between them. The V gene's germline CDR1 is SEHNR and CDR2 FQNEAQ (reference sequence). The CDR3 covers 16 residues. The CDR3 DNA follows: TGTGCCAGCAGCTTAGTTCGGCTAGCTGGAACCGGGGAGCTGTTTTTT. This encodes CASSLVRLAGTGELFF.

In its sample, this clonotype was seen a few times. This sequence joins TRBV6-1 and TRBJ2-7, with 10 bases aligning to TRBD1. The germline V gene encodes CDR1 MNHNS and CDR2 SASEGT. Trimming removed 6 bases from V and 5 bases from J; junction bases left unmatched: 7. The CDR3 is 14 residues long. Here the CDR3 reads CASSGGTGDHEQYF. The CDR3 region has the DNA TGTGCCAGCAGCGGTGGGACAGGGGACCACGAGCAGTACTTC.

In this sample, this clonotype turned up many times. The CDR3 DNA sequence: TGTGCCAGCAGGCTTCAAGGGGGGTATACCGGGGAGCTGTTTTTT. Translating gives CASRLQGGYTGELFF. The chain has TRBV12-3 or TRBV12-4 and TRBJ2-2; either TRBD1 or TRBD2 may fit D (6 bases each). The length of the CDR3 is 15 residues. Trimming removed 6 bases from V and 5 bases from J, with 16 bases in between.

This clonotype was detected a few times. The genes are TRBV20-1 and TRBJ2-1, with D uncertain. The CDR3 runs 14 residues. Germline V gene sequence: CDR1 DFQATT, CDR2 SNEGSKA (reference sequence). Trimming took 6 bases from V and 7 from J, leaving 19 bases between them. CDR3 region: CSAVTHASWNEQFF. In DNA form, the CDR3 reads TGCAGTGCAGTGACCCACGCCTCTTGGAATGAGCAGTTCTTC.